This TCR beta chain originates from a study of blood T cell repertoires in COVID-19 (dated by TCRdb to about 2020). With respect to the entire study: Samples covering the acute and convalescent phases of COVID-19 were provided by collaborators in the United States, Italy and Spain. The prospective study material was composed of cDNA or gDNA derived from T cells, B-cell-depleted T cells, or PBMCs. The dataset comprised deeply sampled blood TCRbeta repertoires from subjects exposed to, actively infected with, or recovered from COVID-19. The repertoires were released in a freely available public database meant as a resource for research on the immune response to SARS-CoV-2. The samples were drawn from the first 160 participants of the ongoing ImmuneRACE study and from 1,254 subjects provided by 6 global collaborators. Nearly every sample came with metadata listing a de-identified subject ID, COVID-19 status, age in years and sex. Where available, HLA class I and class II types were taken from metadata supplied by the sample provider and were not determined by assay-based typing.

The immunoSEQ Assay, a bias-controlled multiplex PCR, was used to amplify TCRbeta CDR3 regions from genomic DNA. The paper's data handling went like this. Within the assay, amplification of reference gene primers was used to estimate how many nucleated cells each sample contained. To quantify the absolute abundance of each unique TCRbeta CDR3 rearrangement, sequence reads were collapsed and filtered. For each sample, productive Simpson clonality was calculated as the square root of Simpson's diversity index over productive rearrangements. The immuneACCESS repertoire file appears here via TCRdb, limited to in-frame rearrangements. These files lack a portion of the clones; in checked studies, under half of the deficit traces to unresolved V genes, and the cause of the others is not known. The DNA was the basis for D and trimming; V, J and clone size are from that table. This sample comprises under 20,000 clones, 80% of them detected only once. The ten largest clones take up around 10% of the sample.

Summary of the overall study and its limitations: The quantity of clinical and demographic metadata differed by source and by participant and was supplied without curation.

The CDR3 numbers 18 residues from cysteine through phenylalanine. The read is trimmed to its CDR3 DNA, 54 bases read in frame from base 1. CDR1 and CDR2 were assigned from the germline V gene (reference sequence) as SGHKS and YYEKEE. The germline V end is reduced by 2 bases and the J end by 2 bases; junction bases left unmatched: 11. Collaborating institutions collected whole blood in K2EDTA tubes following their own protocols. For TCRbeta analysis, collaborators shipped samples as frozen whole blood, isolated PBMCs, or DNA extracted from either of those sample types. In the case of this clone: It lacks a known antigen. The sample holds no much larger clone one base away, and base qualities are not on file.

The sequencing sample was made of peripheral blood. The chain employs TRBV5-5 and TRBJ2-1, with TRBD1 matching 9 junction bases. This receptor was identified in a man older than 75 with acute or convalescent COVID-19. The DNA is TGTGCCAGCAGCTTACATACAGGGGGCCGAAATACCTACAATGAGCAGTTCTTC. Its product reads: CASSLHTGGRNTYNEQFF.